This TCR beta chain emerged from a study of blood T cell repertoires in COVID-19. Background on the study: Samples taken during acute and convalescent COVID-19 were collected in the United States, Italy and Spain.

Assay: immunoSEQ multiplex PCR; the TCRdb copy retains only in-frame clones and omits some. The sample includes approximately 480,000 clones, roughly nine tenths of them seen just once. The CDR3 totals 16 residues. Trimming removed 3 bases at V and 2 bases at J, with 15 bases between. In germline, CDR1 is MNHEY, CDR2 SMNVEV (reference sequence). This TCR was recovered from a man between 18 and 29 years old with COVID-19, enrolled during active disease. J is TRBJ2-3 and V is TRBV27, with TRBD1 as a possible D gene (5 bases). Sequencing was carried out using peripheral blood. CDR3 in amino acids: CASSLSADTNTDTQYF. CDR3 nucleotides: TGTGCCAGCAGTTTGTCGGCGGACACCAACACAGATACGCAGTATTTT.